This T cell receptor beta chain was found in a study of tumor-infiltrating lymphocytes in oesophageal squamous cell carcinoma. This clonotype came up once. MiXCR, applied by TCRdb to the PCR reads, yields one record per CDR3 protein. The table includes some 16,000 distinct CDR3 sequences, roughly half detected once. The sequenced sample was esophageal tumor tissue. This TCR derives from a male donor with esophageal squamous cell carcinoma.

For the CDR3, the DNA is TGTGCCAGCAGCGCCCAGGGGGTAGGGGAGCTGTTTTTT. Its protein product is CASSAQGVGELFF. The rearrangement links TRBV7-6 to TRBJ2-2, with 7 bases fitting TRBD1. The junction had 5 bases not matched to a gene; V was cut back by 5 bases and J by 8 bases. Germline values: CDR1 SGHVS, CDR2 FNYEAQ. The CDR3 runs to 13 residues.